This entry is about one T cell receptor beta chain. This sample stems from a study of cytomegalovirus exposure and HLA in healthy donors. The PCR had 60 Vbeta and 13 Jbeta primers. TCRdb's table, derived via immunoSEQ multiplex PCR, lists solely in-frame clones and lacks some. The table has about 150,000 clones, almost 80% seen once. Sequenced sample: PBMCs. This clonotype was obtained from a male donor in good health and CMV-seronegative.

CDR3 coding DNA: TGTGCCAGCAGCTTAGCGCCAGGGATCTACGAGCAGTACTTC. Protein product: CASSLAPGIYEQYF. This rearrangement joins TRBV7-2 to TRBJ2-7, with D maybe TRBD1 (5 bases). This CDR3 spans 14 amino acids. Per germline, CDR1 SGHTA and CDR2 FQGNSA. The V end lost 0 bases, the J end lost 3 bases, and 9 bases lay between the germline ends.